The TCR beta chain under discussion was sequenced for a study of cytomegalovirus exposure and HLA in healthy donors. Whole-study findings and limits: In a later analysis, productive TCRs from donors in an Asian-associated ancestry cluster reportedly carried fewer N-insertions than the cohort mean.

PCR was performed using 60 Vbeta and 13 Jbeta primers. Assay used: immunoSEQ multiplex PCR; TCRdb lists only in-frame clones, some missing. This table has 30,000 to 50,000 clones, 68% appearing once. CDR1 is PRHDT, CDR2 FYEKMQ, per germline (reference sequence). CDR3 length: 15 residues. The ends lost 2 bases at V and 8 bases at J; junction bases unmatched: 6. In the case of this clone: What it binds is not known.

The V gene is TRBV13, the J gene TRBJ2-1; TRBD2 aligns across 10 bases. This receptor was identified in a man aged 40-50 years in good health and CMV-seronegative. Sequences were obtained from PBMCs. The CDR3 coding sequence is TGTGCCAGCAGCTTAAGCGGGGGGGCCTTGGATGAGCAGTTCTTC. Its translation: CASSLSGGALDEQFF.